Listed below are T cell receptor beta chains from one sample, sequenced in a study of CD8 T cells in ankylosing spondylitis. TCRdb redid the calling of the 5' RACE reads with MiXCR, one entry per CDR3 protein. The sample has a few hundred thousand distinct CDR3 sequences, 18% seen once. Sequences were obtained from blood, either unsorted or a sorted T cell fraction (not recorded which). The origin of the receptors is a male donor with ankylosing spondylitis or in good health (not recorded which). Both conserved end residues are part of each CDR3. D genes are given only for firm matches. Part of the rows lack a size; the others show once, few, many or a class for expanded clones.

v_call	j_call	d_call	clone_size	cdr3_nt	cdr3_aa
TRBV6-5	TRBJ2-7	TRBD2	.	TGTGCCAGCAGTTACTCGGGCGGGAGCTATTACGAGCAGTACTTC	CASSYSGGSYYEQYF
TRBV29-1	TRBJ2-7	TRBD2	.	TGCAGCGTTGTGGGGACTAGCGGGAGTCCGAACGAGCAGTACTTC	CSVVGTSGSPNEQYF
TRBV15	TRBJ2-5	TRBD1	many	TGTGCCACCAGCGAACGGACAGGGGGCGGGGAGACCCAGTACTTC	CATSERTGGGETQYF
TRBV7-3	TRBJ2-3	TRBD2	.	TGTGCCAGCAGCTCCTTCCGGGAGGCCGGGGGAGATACGCAGTATTTT	CASSSFREAGGDTQYF
TRBV6-1	TRBJ2-7	.	.	TGTGCCAGCAGTACGCCTCGGGGGACGGTGAGCTCCTACGAGCAGTACTTC	CASSTPRGTVSSYEQYF
TRBV5-1	TRBJ2-1	.	few	TGCGCCAGCAGCTTGGTCTTGGAACAGGGAGCCTACAATGAGCAGTTCTTC	CASSLVLEQGAYNEQFF
TRBV12-3/TRBV12-4	TRBJ2-1	.	.	TGTGCCAGTCGCCCCAGGAACTACAATGAGCAGTTCTTC	CASRPRNYNEQFF
TRBV7-9	TRBJ2-7	TRBD2	medium-sized	TGTGCCAGCAGCTTAGTGACTAGCGGGAACTCCTACGAGCAGTACTTC	CASSLVTSGNSYEQYF
TRBV9	TRBJ2-5	TRBD2	few	TGTGCCAGCAGCGTAGGGCTAGCGGTCCAAGAGACCCAGTACTTC	CASSVGLAVQETQYF
TRBV4-3	TRBJ2-3	.	many	TGCGCCAGCAGCCAAGATCATCCTAGCACAGATACGCAGTATTTT	CASSQDHPSTDTQYF
TRBV9	TRBJ2-7	TRBD1	.	TGTGCCAGCAGCGTAGATCCTTGGGACAGGGGTCCCGAGCAGTACTTC	CASSVDPWDRGPEQYF
TRBV29-1	TRBJ2-1	.	.	TGCAGCGTTGAAGATTCCAGGGGCTACAATGAGCAGTTCTTC	CSVEDSRGYNEQFF
TRBV6-1	TRBJ2-2	.	.	TGTGCCAGCAGAGTGGTGGACTACGATCCGGGGGAGCTGTTTTTT	CASRVVDYDPGELFF
TRBV27	TRBJ2-1	TRBD2	few	TGTGCCAGCAAGACTAGCGGGAGGTCCGCGTTCAATGAGCAGTTCTTC	CASKTSGRSAFNEQFF
TRBV15	TRBJ1-1	.	few	TGTGCCACCAGCAGAGAGAACCTAGGCGGGACTGAAGCTTTCTTT	CATSRENLGGTEAFF
TRBV29-1	TRBJ2-1	.	many	TGCAGCGTTGAGTCGAACTACAATGAGCAGTTCTTC	CSVESNYNEQFF
TRBV4-1	TRBJ1-1	.	.	TGCGCCAGCAGCCAAGATTGGGGCAGCGGCACTGAAGCTTTCTTT	CASSQDWGSGTEAFF
TRBV28	TRBJ1-5	TRBD1	.	TGTGCCAGCAGTTCTCCGTTAGGGACAGGGGTTCAGCCCCAGCATTTT	CASSSPLGTGVQPQHF
TRBV20-1	TRBJ2-2	.	.	TGCAGTGCCCCTTATGGGTCGAACACCGGGGAGCTGTTTTTT	CSAPYGSNTGELFF
TRBV14	TRBJ2-1	TRBD2	few	TGTGCCAGCAGCCGGCTGAGCGGGAGGGTCTATGAGCAGTTCTTC	CASSRLSGRVYEQFF
TRBV9	TRBJ1-2	.	many	TGTGCCAGCAGCGCGGGGGGTGCCGGCTACACCTTC	CASSAGGAGYTF
TRBV5-1	TRBJ2-3	.	many	TGCGCCAGCAGCTTGCGGACTCCGAGCACAGATACGCAGTATTTT	CASSLRTPSTDTQYF
TRBV29-1	TRBJ2-7	TRBD2	many	TGCAGCGCCCTCCGGACTAGCTCCTACGAGCAGTACTTC	CSALRTSSYEQYF
TRBV4-1	TRBJ2-3	.	few	TGCGCCAGCAGCCCATCCGACGGTGGGCTCGGCACAGATACGCAGTATTTT	CASSPSDGGLGTDTQYF
TRBV29-1	TRBJ2-3	TRBD2	once	TGCAGCGTTGAAGATCCCCCGGGAGGCCTCACAGATACGCAGTATTTT	CSVEDPPGGLTDTQYF
TRBV6-5	TRBJ1-2	.	many	TGTGCCAGCAGTTACTCGGCGGGGAACTATGGCTACACCTTC	CASSYSAGNYGYTF
TRBV11-1	TRBJ2-3	TRBD2	.	TGTGCCAGCAGCCCCTACGAGAGGGCTGCTAGCGGGAGCACAGATACGCAGTATTTT	CASSPYERAASGSTDTQYF
TRBV15	TRBJ1-2	.	few	TGTGCCACCAGCAGAGATAAAGGGTGGACAAAGGAAATCTATGGCTACACCTTC	CATSRDKGWTKEIYGYTF
TRBV29-1	TRBJ2-1	TRBD2	few	TGCAGCGCCACCGGGACTAGCGGGAGCTCTGAGCAGTTCTTC	CSATGTSGSSEQFF
TRBV9	TRBJ2-3	TRBD2	many	TGTGCCAGCAGCGTAGAACTAGCGGGAGCGGAGGCGCAGTATTTT	CASSVELAGAEAQYF
TRBV27	TRBJ2-2	TRBD2	.	TGTGCCAGCAGTTTATCGACAGCGGGATCCCCCGGGGAGCTGTTTTTT	CASSLSTAGSPGELFF
TRBV5-1	TRBJ2-7	.	few	TGCGCCAGCAGCTTGGAGCCGGTCGGGACTCACGGCGAGCAGTACTTC	CASSLEPVGTHGEQYF
TRBV6-1	TRBJ1-1	.	few	TGTGCCAGCAGTGACGGACAGCTGAACACTGAAGCTTTCTTT	CASSDGQLNTEAFF
TRBV3-1	TRBJ2-1	TRBD2	.	TGTGCCAGCAGCCAAGATGCGGGAGTAAATGAGCAGTTCTTC	CASSQDAGVNEQFF
TRBV4-3	TRBJ1-2	.	few	TGCGCCAGCAGCCAAGACGGGACCGACTATGGCTACACCTTC	CASSQDGTDYGYTF
TRBV28	TRBJ1-6	.	few	TGTGCCAGCAGTCCTCCTAAGAGTTCACCCCTCCACTTT	CASSPPKSSPLHF
TRBV20-1	TRBJ2-3	.	.	TGCAGTGCTGACGACTTTTTAGGGGTGGGCCGTGGGGGCACAGATACGCAGTATTTT	CSADDFLGVGRGGTDTQYF
TRBV6-5	TRBJ2-7	.	few	TGTGCCAGCAGTTACTCGAATCCCGGGATCGAGCAGTACTTC	CASSYSNPGIEQYF
TRBV12-3/TRBV12-4	TRBJ2-5	.	.	TGTGCCAGCAGCCCCTCGACAGTGACGGAGACCCAGTACTTC	CASSPSTVTETQYF
TRBV6-5	TRBJ2-7	.	few	TGTGCCAGCAGTTACACTGGGGCCGAGCAGTACTTC	CASSYTGAEQYF
TRBV29-1	TRBJ2-7	TRBD2	many	TGCAGCGTCCCCCTAGCGGGAGGGCCCTACGAGCAGTACTTC	CSVPLAGGPYEQYF
TRBV6-2/TRBV6-3	TRBJ2-1	.	.	TGTGCCAGCTCACGGCTAGATTCAGGGAATGAGCAGTTCTTC	CASSRLDSGNEQFF
TRBV6-2/TRBV6-3	TRBJ2-5	TRBD2	.	TGTGCCAGCAGTTACTCGATCCCGGGCCCGGGACTAGCGGGAGCCTTGAAGGAGACCCAGTACTTC	CASSYSIPGPGLAGALKETQYF
TRBV10-3	TRBJ2-1	.	.	TGTGCCATCAGTGAGCTACTTAGCGGAGGGGGGTACAATGAGCAGTTCTTC	CAISELLSGGGYNEQFF
TRBV12-3/TRBV12-4	TRBJ1-5	.	few	TGTGCCAGCAGTTTCTCGGGGAGTGACCAGCATTTT	CASSFSGSDQHF
TRBV19	TRBJ1-1	.	few	TGTGCCAGTAGCCATTTCCTCCAGGACGCCCTGACTGAAGCTTTCTTT	CASSHFLQDALTEAFF
TRBV5-5	TRBJ2-7	TRBD2	.	TGTGCCAGCAGCTTTGGAGCGGGAATGGTGGACGAGCAGTACTTC	CASSFGAGMVDEQYF
TRBV10-3	TRBJ2-5	.	many	TGTGCCATCAGTCAGGACAGAACCCAAGAGACCCAGTACTTC	CAISQDRTQETQYF
TRBV10-3	TRBJ2-7	TRBD1	once	TGTGCCATCAGTGTCCAGGACAGGGATGGCGAGCAGTACTTC	CAISVQDRDGEQYF